The 4 T cell receptor beta chains reported below all come from one sample, sequenced in a study of blood T cell repertoires in COVID-19. Method: immunoSEQ multiplex PCR; TCRdb's copy keeps in-frame clones and lacks some. The sample shows about 48,000 clones, more than 70% of them seen only once. The sequencing sample was made of peripheral blood. These TCRs come from a woman aged 60-75 years with acute or convalescent COVID-19.

This clone was seen a single time. This sequence joins TRBV7-2 and TRBJ2-7; the match to TRBD2 covers 14 bases. V lost 4 bases, J lost 5 bases, and 4 bases stayed unmatched. CDR1 is SGHTA and CDR2 is FQGNSA in the germline V gene. This CDR3 has 15 residues. CDR3 DNA sequence: TGTGCCAGCAGCTCGGGACTAGCGGGAGTAAACGAGCAGTACTTC. Its translation is CASSSGLAGVNEQYF.

The V call is TRBV27, the J call TRBJ2-7; D may be TRBD1 (6 bases). The CDR3 is made up of 14 amino acids. V was pared by 3 bases and J by 2 bases, with 11 bases between. The V gene's germline CDR1 is MNHEY and CDR2 SMNVEV (reference sequence). DNA for the CDR3: TGTGCCAGCAGTTTTGAAGGGGGAGCCTACGAGCAGTACTTC. Its protein product is CASSFEGGAYEQYF.

This chain uses TRBV5-6 with TRBJ2-1, with TRBD2 matching over 8 bases. Germline CDR1 is SGHDT and CDR2 is YYEEEE. Unmatched junction bases numbered 3, after V lost 1 base and J lost 0 bases. CDR3 length: 16 residues. The CDR3 protein is CASSLYGGASYNEQFF. Here the CDR3 DNA reads TGTGCCAGCAGCTTGTACGGGGGGGCCTCCTACAATGAGCAGTTCTTC.

This sequence joins TRBV14 and TRBJ2-7; D may be TRBD2 (5 bases). The CDR3 covers 13 residues. CDR1 SGHDN and CDR2 FVKESK come from the germline V gene. V lost 3 bases and J lost 5, with 11 bases in between. The CDR3 here is CASSHLQTNEQYF. CDR3 bases: TGTGCCAGCAGCCATCTCCAGACTAACGAGCAGTACTTC.